One and the same sample provided the 18 T cell receptor beta chains below, sequenced in a study of breast tumors, draining lymph nodes, adjacent tissues. MiXCR was run by TCRdb on the multiplex PCR reads, yielding one entry per CDR3 protein. The sample has 150,000 to 200,000 distinct CDR3 sequences, roughly 31% seen once; the top ten hold 4.3%. Samples came from axillary lymph nodes draining the breast cancer. Material: axillary lymph node tissue. These receptor sequences come from a female donor with breast cancer. Some clones in this sample may be carry-over from other donors' samples.

There are many counts of this clonotype. The CDR3 nucleotides are TGTGCCAGTAGTATAGTTAGCTCTGGGGCCAACGTCCTGACTTTC. This sequence encodes CASSIVSSGANVLTF. The rearrangement joins TRBV19 to TRBJ2-6; no firm D call. The CDR3 contains 15 residues. Germline CDR1 is LNHDA and CDR2 is SQIVND (reference sequence). The V and J ends lost 1 base and 0 bases respectively, with 4 bases between them. Full variable domain (rest looked up from reference TRBV19 and TRBJ2-6): DGGITQSPKYLFRKEGQNVTLSCEQNLNHDAMYWYRQDPGQGLRLIYYSQIVNDFQKGDIAEGYSVSREKKESFPLTVTSAQKNPTAFYLCASSIVSSGANVLTFGAGSRLTVL.

This chain uses TRBV7-2 with TRBJ2-5, with D perhaps TRBD1 (6 bases). V was clipped by 0 bases and J by 5 bases, with 16 bases between them. This CDR3 has 16 residues. CDR1 is SGHTA and CDR2 is FQGNSA in the germline V gene. CDR3 sequence: CASSLAGLTGSETQYF. The CDR3 DNA is TGTGCCAGCAGCTTAGCGGGTTTAACAGGGTCCGAGACCCAGTACTTC.

This clonotype was observed many times. The chain has TRBV15 and TRBJ2-5; 10 bases agree with TRBD1. V gave up 1 base and J gave up 7 bases; unmatched junction bases: 9. CDR1 is LNHNV, CDR2 YYDKDF, per germline (reference sequence). The CDR3 runs 16 residues. The CDR3 coding sequence is TGTGCCACCAGCAGAGGGGGGACAGGGGTTAAGCGGACCCAGTACTTC. Amino acid sequence: CATSRGGTGVKRTQYF.

This clonotype was detected only a few times. The chain joins TRBV6-6 to TRBJ1-6; TRBD1 matches at 9 bases. The germline V gene has CDR1 MNHNY and CDR2 SVGAGI (reference sequence). V lost 5 bases, J lost 3 bases, and 8 bases stayed unmatched. The CDR3 runs 17 residues. The CDR3 is CASSPGQGPYYNSPLHF. The CDR3 nucleotides are TGTGCCAGCAGTCCTGGACAGGGGCCCTACTATAATTCACCCCTCCACTTT.

This clonotype has only one observation. V and J are TRBV5-1 and TRBJ1-4, with TRBD1 matching over 7 bases. Germline V lookup: CDR1 SGHRS, CDR2 YFSETQ. V lost 2 bases to trimming and J lost 5 bases; unmatched junction nucleotides: 12. There are 17 residues in the CDR3. For the CDR3, the DNA is TGCGCCAGCAGCTTAAATTCACCGGGACAGTTAAATGAAAAACTGTTTTTT. It yields the protein CASSLNSPGQLNEKLFF.

This clonotype was seen many times. V usage is TRBV24-1 and J usage is TRBJ2-1; 9 nucleotides align to TRBD2. V shed 2 bases, J shed 7 bases, and the junction held 8 bases outside the gene matches. The CDR3 totals 16 residues. CDR1 and CDR2 (germline): KGHDR, SFDVKD. CDR3 in amino acids: CATSDYAGTSKNEQFF. The CDR3 DNA sequence: TGTGCCACCAGTGATTACGCCGGGACTAGCAAGAATGAGCAGTTCTTC.

The V and J genes are TRBV5-6 and TRBJ2-3; 10 bases match TRBD1. Trimming took 4 bases from V and 11 from J; bases not matched to a gene: 16. The CDR3 is 16 residues long. Germline values: CDR1 SGHDT, CDR2 YYEEEE. The CDR3 spells CASSVAGTGDYNEQYF. CDR3 DNA: TGTGCCAGCAGCGTCGCCGGGACAGGGGACTACAATGAGCAGTATTTT.

This clonotype came up many times. The rearrangement uses TRBV15 and TRBJ2-7, with 9 bases lining up with TRBD2. This CDR3 is 16 amino acids long. V dropped 5 bases and J dropped 2; count of bases not matched to a gene: 10. The germline gives CDR1 LNHNV, CDR2 YYDKDF (reference sequence). CDR3 in amino acids: CATSSPGLASTYEQYF. CDR3 nucleotide sequence: TGTGCCACCAGCTCACCAGGACTAGCGTCGACCTACGAGCAGTACTTC.

In its sample, this clonotype was seen many times. This rearrangement joins TRBV20-1 to TRBJ1-5, with unresolved D. CDR3 length: 15 residues. Between the trimmed V and J ends, which lost 0 bases and 4 bases, there was a span of 13 bases. From germline, CDR1 is DFQATT and CDR2 SNEGSKA (reference sequence). Here the CDR3 DNA reads TGCAGTGCTAGAGATGATCAACGAGTGAATCAGCCCCAGCATTTT. This sequence encodes CSARDDQRVNQPQHF.

The table lists this clonotype with many counts. V usage is TRBV7-2 and J usage is TRBJ2-3, with TRBD2 as a possible D gene (6 bases). With 6 bases removed from V and 0 bases from J, the gap between germline ends came to 16 bases. The CDR3 runs 16 residues. The germline V gene encodes CDR1 SGHTA and CDR2 FQGNSA. The DNA for the CDR3 is TGTGCCAGCAGTTCCCAACCGGGAGTTAGCACAGATACGCAGTATTTT. Translated, it gives CASSSQPGVSTDTQYF. Full variable domain (outside the CDR3, taken from reference TRBV7-2 and TRBJ2-3): GAGVSQSPSNKVTEKGKDVELRCDPISGHTALYWYRQSLGQGLEFLIYFQGNSAPDKSGLPSDRFSAERTGGSVSTLTIQRTQQEDSAVYLCASSSQPGVSTDTQYFGPGTRLTVL.

As concerns this clonotype: A much larger clone lies a single base off, so this may be a read error. The chain couples TRBV11-2 to TRBJ2-1, with 7 bases matching TRBD2. There are 16 residues in the CDR3. With V trimmed by 6 bases and J by 5 bases, 13 bases remained unmatched. Germline CDR1 and CDR2: SGHAT and FQNNGV. CDR3 protein: CASSSAPGGENNEQFF. Written as DNA, the CDR3 is TGTGCCAGCAGTTCGGCCCCGGGGGGAGAAAACAATGAGCAGTTCTTC.

Remarks on this clonotype: It may be a read error: a sequence one base away is much more abundant. The chain couples TRBV6-1 to TRBJ1-2, with 12 bases identical to TRBD1. J lost 5 bases, V lost 5 bases, and 9 bases had no gene match. The CDR3 is made up of 16 amino acids. Germline CDR1 MNHNS, CDR2 SASEGT. Written as DNA, the CDR3 is TGTGCCAGCAGTCATGGGGACAGGGGGCCTCCTTATGGCTACACCTTC. Protein: CASSHGDRGPPYGYTF.

This clonotype has ten or more counts. V gene TRBV2 combines with J gene TRBJ2-5; tentative D call: TRBD2 (7 bases). Trimming left V 4 bases short and J 6 bases short, with 15 bases between. Looked up from germline, CDR1 is SNHLY and CDR2 is FYNNEI. The CDR3 length is 14 residues. This CDR3 is CASSGGRGRQTQYF. CDR3 sequence (DNA): TGTGCCAGCAGTGGGGGGAGGGGGAGGCAGACCCAGTACTTC.

This clonotype was counted a few times. This sequence joins TRBV5-6 and TRBJ2-7, with a weak D call TRBD2 (6 bases). This CDR3 region has 15 residues. Germline V gene sequence: CDR1 SGHDT, CDR2 YYEEEE. V shed 4 bases and J shed 2 bases, with 16 bases lying between them. CDR3: CASSKRGGITYEQYF. The DNA of the CDR3 is TGTGCCAGCAGCAAACGGGGAGGTATTACCTACGAGCAGTACTTC. Looking up the rest from reference TRBV5-6 and TRBJ2-7 gives the full variable domain: DAGVTQSPTHLIKTRGQQVTLRCSPKSGHDTVSWYQQALGQGPQFIFQYYEEEERQRGNFPDRFSGHQFPNYSSELNVNALLLGDSALYLCASSKRGGITYEQYFGPGTRLTVT.

This clonotype has ten or more counts. V and J are TRBV4-3 and TRBJ2-7; possibly TRBD1 for D (6 bases). Germline CDR1 is LGHNA and CDR2 is YSLEER. The CDR3 has 15 amino acids. Deletions cut 0 bases from V and 5 bases from J, with 14 bases between. The CDR3 here is CASSQDLEQGNEQYF. The CDR3 nucleotides read TGCGCCAGCAGCCAAGATCTAGAACAGGGCAACGAGCAGTACTTC.

This clonotype was picked up a small number of times. This sequence may be a read error, since a much larger clone differs from it by one base. The J gene is TRBJ1-2, the V gene TRBV20-1; a possible D gene is TRBD1 (6 bases). The CDR3 has 13 residues. The germline CDR1 and CDR2 sequences are DFQATT and SNEGSKA (reference sequence). CDR3 sequence: CSVQRRGGNGYAF. The CDR3 nucleotides are TGCAGTGTACAGAGAAGGGGGGGGAATGGCTACGCCTTC.

Details on this clonotype: Given the absence of the conserved phenylalanine or tryptophan at the CDR3 end, a read error is likely. J is TRBJ2-3 and V is TRBV29-1; 7 nucleotides match TRBD2. Germline V gives CDR1 SQVTM, CDR2 ANQGSEA. The CDR3 is made up of 15 amino acids. The ends lost 8 bases at V and 8 bases at J; junction bases unmatched: 19. The CDR3 sequence: CSSGEGLVLSGTQYL. In nucleotides, the CDR3 is TGCAGCTCCGGGGAGGGGCTGGTGTTGTCGGGTACGCAGTATTTG.

This clonotype was recorded many times. The chain employs TRBV9 and TRBJ2-1, with no clear D. CDR3 length: 13 amino acids. CDR1 is SGDLS, CDR2 YYNGEE, per germline. Trimming left V 0 bases short and J 6 bases short, with 7 bases between. The CDR3 DNA sequence: TGTGCCAGCAGCGTAGCAGTCAGCAATGAGCAGTTCTTC. Translating gives CASSVAVSNEQFF.